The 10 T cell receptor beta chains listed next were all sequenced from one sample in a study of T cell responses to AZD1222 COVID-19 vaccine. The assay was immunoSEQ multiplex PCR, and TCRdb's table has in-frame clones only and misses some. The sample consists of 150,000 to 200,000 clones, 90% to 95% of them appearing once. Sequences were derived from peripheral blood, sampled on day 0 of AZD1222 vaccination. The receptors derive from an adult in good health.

CDR3 loop: CASDLGGTQYF. CDR3 DNA: TGTGCCAGCGATTTGGGAGGGACCCAGTACTTC. The chain recombines TRBV2 with TRBJ2-5, with a possible D match to TRBD2 (6 bases). The CDR3 loop spans 11 amino acids. Trimming removed 8 bases at V and 7 bases at J, with 11 bases between. Germline V gene sequence: CDR1 SNHLY, CDR2 FYNNEI.

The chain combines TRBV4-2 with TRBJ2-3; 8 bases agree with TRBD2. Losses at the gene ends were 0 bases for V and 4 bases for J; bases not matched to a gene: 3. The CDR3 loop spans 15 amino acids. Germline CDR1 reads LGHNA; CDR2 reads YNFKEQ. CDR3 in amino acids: CASSQDRGGSDTQYF. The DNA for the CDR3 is TGTGCCAGCAGCCAAGATCGGGGGGGATCAGATACGCAGTATTTT.

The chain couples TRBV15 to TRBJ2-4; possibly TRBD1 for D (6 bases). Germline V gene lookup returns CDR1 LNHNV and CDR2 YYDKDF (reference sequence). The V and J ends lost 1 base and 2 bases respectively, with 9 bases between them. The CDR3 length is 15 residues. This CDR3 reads CATSRGGGPKNIQYF. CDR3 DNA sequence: TGTGCCACCAGCAGAGGAGGGGGTCCCAAAAACATTCAGTACTTC. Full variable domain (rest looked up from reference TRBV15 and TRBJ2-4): DAMVIQNPRYQVTQFGKPVTLSCSQTLNHNVMYWYQQKSSQAPKLLFHYYDKDFNNEADTPDNFQSRRPNTSFCFLDIRSPGLGDTAMYLCATSRGGGPKNIQYFGAGTRLSVL.

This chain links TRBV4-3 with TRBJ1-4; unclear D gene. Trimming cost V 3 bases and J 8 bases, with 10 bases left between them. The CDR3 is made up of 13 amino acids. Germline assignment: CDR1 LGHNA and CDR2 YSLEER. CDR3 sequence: CASSHFPGEKLFF. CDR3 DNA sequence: TGCGCCAGCAGCCACTTCCCGGGCGAAAAACTGTTTTTT.

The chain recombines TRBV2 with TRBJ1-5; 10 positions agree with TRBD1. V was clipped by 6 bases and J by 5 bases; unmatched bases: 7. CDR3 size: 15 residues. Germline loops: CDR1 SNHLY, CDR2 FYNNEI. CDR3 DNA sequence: TGTGCCAGCAGAACGGGACAGGGGCAGGATCAGCCCCAGCATTTT. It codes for CASRTGQGQDQPQHF. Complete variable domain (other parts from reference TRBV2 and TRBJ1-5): EPEVTQTPSHQVTQMGQEVILRCVPISNHLYFYWYRQILGQKVEFLVSFYNNEISEKSEIFDDQFSVERPDGSNFTLKIRSTKLEDSAMYFCASRTGQGQDQPQHFGDGTRLSIL.

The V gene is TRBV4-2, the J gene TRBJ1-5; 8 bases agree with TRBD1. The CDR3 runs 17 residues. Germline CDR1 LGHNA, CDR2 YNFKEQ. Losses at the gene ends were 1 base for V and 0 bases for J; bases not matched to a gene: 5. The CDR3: CASSQAGTGHSNQPQHF. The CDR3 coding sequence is TGTGCCAGCAGCCAAGCCGGGACAGGCCATAGCAATCAGCCCCAGCATTTT.

The CDR3 DNA sequence: TGTGCCAGCAGTGAACGCAAATATGGCTACACCTTC. Encoded protein: CASSERKYGYTF. This chain joins TRBV2 and TRBJ1-2; the D is unclear. V was pared by 2 bases and J by 5 bases, with 6 bases between. The length of the CDR3 is 12 residues. Germline values: CDR1 SNHLY, CDR2 FYNNEI.

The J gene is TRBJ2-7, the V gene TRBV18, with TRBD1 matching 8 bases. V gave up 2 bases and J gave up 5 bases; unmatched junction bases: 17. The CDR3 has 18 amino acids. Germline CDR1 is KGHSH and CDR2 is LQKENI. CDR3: CASSPIRSGGRRIHEQYF. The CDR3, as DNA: TGTGCCAGCTCACCAATTCGCTCAGGGGGCCGTAGGATCCACGAGCAGTACTTC.

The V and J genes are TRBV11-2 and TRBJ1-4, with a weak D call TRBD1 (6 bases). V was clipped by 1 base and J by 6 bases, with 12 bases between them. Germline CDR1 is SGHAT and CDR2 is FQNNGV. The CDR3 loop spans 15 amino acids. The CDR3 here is CASSLVSAGDEKLFF. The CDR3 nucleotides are TGTGCCAGCAGCTTAGTATCGGCAGGGGATGAAAAACTGTTTTTT.

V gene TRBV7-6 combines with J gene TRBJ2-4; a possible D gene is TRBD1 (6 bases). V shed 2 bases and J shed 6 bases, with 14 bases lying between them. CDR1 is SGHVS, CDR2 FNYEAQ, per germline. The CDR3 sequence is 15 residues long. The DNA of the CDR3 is TGTGCCAGCAGCTTACAACCCGGGACACCAAACATTCAGTACTTC. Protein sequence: CASSLQPGTPNIQYF.